The clone carrying this T cell receptor beta chain was found a few times. Its antigen remains unknown. This specimen comes from a study of T-cell memory formation after mild COVID-19. Study as a whole: TCR clusters were mostly donor specific. General study results and limits: Chiefly within CM and EM were the contracting CD4+ clones; CD8+ ones were within EMRA. Clones shrinking between day 15 and 85 showed a balanced CD4/CD8 split, and those that grew later tilted toward CD4+.

Trimming pared 0 bases from V and 8 bases from J, leaving 14 bases between. The CDR3 spans 15 residues. In germline, CDR1 is MNHEY, CDR2 SMNVEV (reference sequence). TCRdb ran MiXCR on the 5' RACE reads and lists one entry per CDR3 protein. This table holds 400,000 to 500,000 distinct CDR3 sequences, 20% found once. This sequence originates from an adult woman who had mild COVID-19 (a few samples of this study predate the infection). Cell type and time point are not known. This sequence joins TRBV27 and TRBJ2-4; tentatively, D is TRBD1 (6 bases). Sequencing input: PBMCs or a T cell subset sorted from them (not recorded which). CDR3 nucleotides: TGTGCCAGCAGTTTATCGGCAGGGGCTCTGGACATTCAGTACTTC. It encodes CASSLSAGALDIQYF.